One and the same sample provided the 11 T cell receptor beta chains below, sequenced in a study of CD8 T cells in ankylosing spondylitis (dated by TCRdb to about 2017). Preparation of the library involved 5' RACE. The instrument given in TCRdb is Illumina HiSeq 2500. TCRdb reran the public reads through fastp at Q25 and MiXCR, keeping productive beta chains. Entries are consolidated by CDR3 protein sequence, retaining the most common genes and DNA. This sample comprises about 220,000 distinct CDR3 sequences, around 20% of them detected only once. About 42% of the sample comes from the top ten. These TCRs are of unknown antigen specificity. Results the study describes overall, beyond this receptor: Blood from ankylosing spondylitis patients appeared to be characterized by a TCR beta motif made up of fewer than ten highly homologous amino acid variants.

The sequenced sample was blood, either unsorted or a sorted T cell fraction (not recorded which). The receptors here all came from a male donor with ankylosing spondylitis.

The chain employs TRBV12-3 or TRBV12-4 and TRBJ2-7; the D gene is possibly TRBD1 (6 bases). This CDR3 contains 16 residues. Deletions cut 7 bases from V and 0 bases from J, with 19 bases between. The CDR3 protein is CASTPSGQPNSYEQYF. The CDR3 region has the DNA TGTGCCAGCACCCCTTCCGGACAGCCCAACTCCTACGAGCAGTACTTC.

This chain connects TRBV27 to TRBJ2-7, with TRBD1 identical over 10 bases. V gave up 3 bases and J gave up 3 bases; unmatched junction bases: 8. Germline V gene lookup returns CDR1 MNHEY and CDR2 SMNVEV (reference sequence). This CDR3 contains 16 residues. The CDR3, as DNA: TGTGCCAGCAGTTTGATAGGGACAGGGGCCCTCTACGAGCAGTACTTC. It specifies CASSLIGTGALYEQYF.

The chain has TRBV3-1 and TRBJ1-6; 9 bases match TRBD1. CDR1 is LGHDT and CDR2 is YNNKEL in the germline V gene (reference sequence). The CDR3 runs 17 residues. The J segment lost 1 base and the V segment lost 3 bases, leaving 4 bases of the junction unmatched. The CDR3, as DNA: TGTGCCAGCAGCCAGGGGACAGGGCGATCCTATAATTCACCCCTCCACTTT. Protein: CASSQGTGRSYNSPLHF.

The genes are TRBV6-1 and TRBJ1-1; 7 bases are shared with TRBD1. Germline V CDR1 and CDR2: MNHNS, SASEGT. V lost 5 bases and J lost 0; bases outside the gene matches: 6. CDR3 length: 15 residues. The CDR3 DNA reads as TGTGCCAGCAGTCGAAACAGGGGTGTGAACACTGAAGCTTTCTTT. It yields the protein CASSRNRGVNTEAFF.

This clonotype occurred a few times. This chain links TRBV12-3 or TRBV12-4 with TRBJ2-5, with 7 bases identical to TRBD2. The CDR3 covers 13 residues. The trim removed 5 bases at V and 9 bases at J, leaving 9 bases unmatched. The CDR3 bases are TGTGCCAGCAGTCTACCTTTGGGGGGGGCCCAGTACTTC. Translating it yields CASSLPLGGAQYF.

This clonotype was found a few times. The J gene is TRBJ2-2, the V gene TRBV4-1, with D unresolved. The germline CDR1 and CDR2 sequences are MGHRA and YSYEKL. The CDR3 extends over 14 amino acids. The germline V and J ends were trimmed by 1 base and 6 bases, with 9 bases remaining between them. The chain's CDR3 is CASSQALLAGELFF. The CDR3 DNA is TGCGCCAGCAGCCAAGCATTATTGGCCGGGGAGCTGTTTTTT.

The chain recombines TRBV20-1 with TRBJ2-7; 9 nucleotides align to TRBD2. This CDR3 comprises 14 residues. The ends lost 2 bases at V and 3 bases at J; junction bases unmatched: 5. The germline CDR1 and CDR2 sequences are DFQATT and SNEGSKA (reference sequence). CDR3 sequence (DNA): TGCAGTGCTAGAAAGGCTAGCGGGGACTACGAGCAGTACTTC. As protein: CSARKASGDYEQYF.

This chain connects TRBV20-1 to TRBJ2-7; D is ambiguous. The V end was cut by 7 bases, the J end by 2 bases, with 21 bases between. The CDR3 sequence is 15 residues long. Germline CDR1 is DFQATT and CDR2 is SNEGSKA (reference sequence). The chain's CDR3 is CSVPPFYEAAYEQYF. Written as DNA, the CDR3 is TGCAGTGTCCCCCCCTTCTACGAAGCAGCCTACGAGCAGTACTTC.

This sequence joins TRBV6-1 and TRBJ2-1; 12 nucleotides match TRBD2. The CDR3 is 16 amino acids. Unmatched junction bases numbered 9, after V lost 10 bases and J lost 2 bases. CDR1 and CDR2 from the germline V gene are MNHNS and SASEGT. CDR3 region: CATQLAGGGPYNEQFF. CDR3 coding DNA: TGTGCCACCCAACTAGCGGGGGGAGGCCCCTACAATGAGCAGTTCTTC.

This clonotype was recorded a few times. V gene TRBV29-1 combines with J gene TRBJ2-7, with no clear D. Germline CDR1 and CDR2: SQVTM and ANQGSEA. This CDR3 is built from 10 residues. Trimming removed 5 bases from V and 4 bases from J, with 6 bases in between. CDR3 in DNA: TGCAGCGTTTTGGGGTACGAGCAGTACTTC. Protein product: CSVLGYEQYF.

Only one count was recorded for this clonotype. J is TRBJ1-4 and V is TRBV27; 7 bases line up with TRBD1. This CDR3 region has 17 residues. The junction had 11 bases not matched to a gene; V was cut back by 1 base and J by 6 bases. The germline gives CDR1 MNHEY, CDR2 SMNVEV (reference sequence). The CDR3 is CASSLWSGGVRDEKLFF. CDR3 coding DNA: TGTGCCAGCAGTTTATGGTCAGGGGGAGTTCGGGATGAAAAACTGTTTTTT.